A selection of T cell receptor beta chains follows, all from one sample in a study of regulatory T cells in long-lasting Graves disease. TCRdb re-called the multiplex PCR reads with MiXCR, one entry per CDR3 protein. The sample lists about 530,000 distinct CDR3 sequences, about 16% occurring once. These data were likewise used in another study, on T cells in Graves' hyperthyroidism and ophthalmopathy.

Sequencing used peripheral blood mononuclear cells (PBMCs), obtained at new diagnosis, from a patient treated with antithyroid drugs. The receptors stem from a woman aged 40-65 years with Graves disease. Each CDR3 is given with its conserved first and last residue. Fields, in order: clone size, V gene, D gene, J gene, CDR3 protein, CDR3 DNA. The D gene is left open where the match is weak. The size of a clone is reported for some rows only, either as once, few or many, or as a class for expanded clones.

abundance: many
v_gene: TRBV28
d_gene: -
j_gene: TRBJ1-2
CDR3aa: CASSLWASGYYGYTF
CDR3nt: TGTGCCAGCAGTTTATGGGCGAGCGGGTACTATGGCTACACCTTC

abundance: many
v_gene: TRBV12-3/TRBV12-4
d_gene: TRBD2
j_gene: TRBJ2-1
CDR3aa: CASSQGGTSSIEQFF
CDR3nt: TGTGCCAGCAGTCAAGGTGGGACTAGCTCGATTGAGCAGTTCTTC

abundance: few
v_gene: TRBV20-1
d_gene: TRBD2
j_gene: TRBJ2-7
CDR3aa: CSARDSGLAWASYEQYF
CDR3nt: TGCAGTGCTAGAGATTCAGGACTAGCCTGGGCGTCCTACGAGCAGTACTTC

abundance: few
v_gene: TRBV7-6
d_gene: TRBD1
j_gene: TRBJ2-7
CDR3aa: CASSLAGQGTEQYF
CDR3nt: TGTGCCAGCAGCTTAGCAGGACAGGGCACCGAGCAGTACTTC

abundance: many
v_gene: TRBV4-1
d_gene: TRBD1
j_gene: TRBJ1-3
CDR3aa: CASSPGQGALSGNTIYF
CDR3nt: TGCGCCAGCAGCCCGGGACAGGGGGCCTTGTCTGGAAACACCATATATTTT

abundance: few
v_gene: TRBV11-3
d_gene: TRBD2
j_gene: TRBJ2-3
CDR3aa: CASSMTSTQYF
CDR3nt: TGTGCCAGCAGCATGACTAGCACGCAGTATTTT

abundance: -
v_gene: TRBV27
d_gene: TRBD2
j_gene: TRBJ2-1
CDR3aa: CASSSWTSGSAQFF
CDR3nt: TGTGCCAGCAGTTCCTGGACTAGCGGGAGTGCGCAGTTCTTC

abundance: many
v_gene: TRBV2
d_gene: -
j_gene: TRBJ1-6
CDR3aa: CASRPDYNSPLHF
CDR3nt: TGTGCCAGCAGGCCGGACTACAATTCACCCCTCCACTTT

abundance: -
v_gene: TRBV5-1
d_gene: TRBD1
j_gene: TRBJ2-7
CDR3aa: CASSLAGTGGEEQYF
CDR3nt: TGCGCCAGCAGCTTGGCGGGGACAGGGGGTGAAGAGCAGTACTTC

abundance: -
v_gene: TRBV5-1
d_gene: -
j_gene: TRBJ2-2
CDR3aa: CASGVTVLGELFF
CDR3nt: TGCGCCAGCGGAGTGACGGTGCTCGGGGAGCTGTTTTTT

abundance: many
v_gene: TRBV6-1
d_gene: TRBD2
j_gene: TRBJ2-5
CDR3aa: CASRPTSGGAETQYF
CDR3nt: TGTGCCAGCAGGCCCACCTCGGGGGGGGCAGAGACCCAGTACTTC

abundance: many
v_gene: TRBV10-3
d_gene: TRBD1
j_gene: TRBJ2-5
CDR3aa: CATEPGGVETQYF
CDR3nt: TGTGCCACCGAGCCAGGGGGCGTGGAGACCCAGTACTTC

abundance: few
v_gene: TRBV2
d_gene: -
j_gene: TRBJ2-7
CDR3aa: CASSPGGSPSYEQYF
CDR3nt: TGCGCCAGCAGTCCAGGTGGGTCCCCCTCCTACGAGCAGTACTTC

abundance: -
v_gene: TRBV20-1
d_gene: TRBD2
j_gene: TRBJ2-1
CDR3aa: CSARDYSGGNEGQFF
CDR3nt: TGCAGTGCTAGAGATTATAGCGGGGGAAATGAGGGGCAGTTCTTC

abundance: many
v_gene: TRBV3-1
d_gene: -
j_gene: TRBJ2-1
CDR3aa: CASSVAFGGYNEQFF
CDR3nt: TGTGCCAGCAGCGTCGCCTTTGGTGGATACAATGAGCAGTTCTTC

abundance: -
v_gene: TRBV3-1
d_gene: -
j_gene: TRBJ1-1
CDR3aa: CASSTSRSTEAFF
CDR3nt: TGTGCCAGCAGCACAAGCCGTAGCACTGAAGCTTTCTTT

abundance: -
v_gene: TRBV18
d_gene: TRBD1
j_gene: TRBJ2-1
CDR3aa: CASSPMTGVGEQFF
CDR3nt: TGTGCCAGCTCACCAATGACAGGGGTCGGTGAGCAGTTCTTC

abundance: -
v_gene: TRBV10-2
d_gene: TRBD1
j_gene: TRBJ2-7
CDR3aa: CASRRGTGETYEQYF
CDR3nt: TGCGCCAGCAGACGAGGGACAGGGGAAACCTACGAGCAGTACTTC

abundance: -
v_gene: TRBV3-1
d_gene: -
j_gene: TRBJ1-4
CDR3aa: CASSQWGAWDEKLFF
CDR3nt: TGTGCCAGCAGCCAGTGGGGCGCCTGGGATGAAAAACTGTTTTTT

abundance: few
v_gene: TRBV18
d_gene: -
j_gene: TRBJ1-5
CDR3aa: CASSPGPSNQPQHF
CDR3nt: TGTGCCAGCTCACCGGGACCGAGCAATCAGCCCCAGCATTTT

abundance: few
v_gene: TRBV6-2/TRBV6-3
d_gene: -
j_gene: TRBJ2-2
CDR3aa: CASSYSWGTGELFF
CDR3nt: TGTGCCAGCAGTTACTCTTGGGGCACCGGGGAGCTGTTTTTT

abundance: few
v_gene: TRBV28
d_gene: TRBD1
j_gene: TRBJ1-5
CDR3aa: CASNRDSANQPQHF
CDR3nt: TGTGCCAGCAACCGGGACAGCGCTAATCAGCCCCAGCATTTT

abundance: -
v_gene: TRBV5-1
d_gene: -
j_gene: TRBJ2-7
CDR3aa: CASSLAPGSEQYF
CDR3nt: TGCGCCAGCAGCTTGGCACCCGGGTCCGAGCAGTACTTC

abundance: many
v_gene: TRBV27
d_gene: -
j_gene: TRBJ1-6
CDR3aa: CASSFAAPNSPLHF
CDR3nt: TGTGCCAGCAGTTTTGCAGCTCCGAATTCACCCCTCCACTTT

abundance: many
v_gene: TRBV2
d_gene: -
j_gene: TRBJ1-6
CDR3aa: CASSDQAGGNSPLHF
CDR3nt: TGTGCCAGCAGTGACCAGGCCGGGGGGAATTCACCCCTCCACTTT

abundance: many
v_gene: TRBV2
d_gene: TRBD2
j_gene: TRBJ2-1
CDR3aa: CASNVLAGVDEQFF
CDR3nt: TGTGCCAGCAATGTATTAGCGGGGGTGGATGAGCAGTTCTTC

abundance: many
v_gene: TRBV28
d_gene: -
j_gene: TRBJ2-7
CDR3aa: CASEGSSTYEQYF
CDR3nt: TGTGCCAGCGAGGGCAGTAGTACCTACGAGCAGTACTTC

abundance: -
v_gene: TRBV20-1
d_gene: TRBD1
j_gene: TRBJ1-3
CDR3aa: CSARQGSTSGNTIYF
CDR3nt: TGCAGTGCCCGACAGGGCTCCACCTCTGGAAACACCATATATTTT

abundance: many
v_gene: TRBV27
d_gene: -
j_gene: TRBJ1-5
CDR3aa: CASSPGESGNQPQHF
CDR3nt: TGTGCCAGCAGCCCAGGGGAGTCGGGTAATCAGCCCCAGCATTTT

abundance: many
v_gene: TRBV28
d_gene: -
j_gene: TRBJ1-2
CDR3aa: CASSLGQPSNYGYTF
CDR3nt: TGTGCCAGCAGTTTGGGGCAGCCCTCTAACTATGGCTACACCTTC

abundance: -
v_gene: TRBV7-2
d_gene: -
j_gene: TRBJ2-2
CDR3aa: CASSPAGQTNTGELFF
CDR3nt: TGTGCCAGCAGCCCCGCGGGACAGACCAACACCGGGGAGCTGTTTTTT

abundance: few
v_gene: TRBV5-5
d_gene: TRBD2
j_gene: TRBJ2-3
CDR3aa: CASSLAPSGGVDTQYF
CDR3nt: TGTGCCAGCAGCTTGGCTCCTAGCGGGGGGGTGGATACGCAGTATTTT

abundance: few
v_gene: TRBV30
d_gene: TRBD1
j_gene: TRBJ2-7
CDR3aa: CAGGSGQGSYEQYF
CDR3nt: TGTGCCGGCGGTTCTGGACAGGGCTCCTACGAGCAGTACTTC

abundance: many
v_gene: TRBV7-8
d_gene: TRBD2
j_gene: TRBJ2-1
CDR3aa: CASSGSGGAAGGEQFF
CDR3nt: TGTGCCAGCAGCGGGTCCGGGGGGGCCGCCGGGGGTGAGCAGTTCTTC

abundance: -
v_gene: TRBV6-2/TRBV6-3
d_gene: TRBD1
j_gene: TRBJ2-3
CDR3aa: CASSHGQGVSTDTQYF
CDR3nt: TGTGCCAGCAGTCACGGACAGGGAGTAAGCACAGATACGCAGTATTTT

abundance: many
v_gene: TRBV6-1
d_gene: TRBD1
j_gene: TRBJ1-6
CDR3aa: CASSERDREWSSYNSPLHF
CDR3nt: TGTGCCAGCAGTGAGAGGGACAGGGAGTGGAGCTCCTATAATTCACCCCTCCACTTT

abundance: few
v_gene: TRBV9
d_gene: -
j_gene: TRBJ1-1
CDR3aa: CASSVETKGDEAFF
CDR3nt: TGTGCCAGCAGCGTAGAGACAAAGGGTGATGAAGCTTTCTTT

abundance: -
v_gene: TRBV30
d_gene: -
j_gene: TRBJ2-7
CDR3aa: CAWSPSTAWSYEQYF
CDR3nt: TGTGCCTGGAGTCCATCGACCGCCTGGAGCTACGAGCAGTACTTC

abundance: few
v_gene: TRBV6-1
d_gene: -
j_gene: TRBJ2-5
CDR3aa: CASSEGVPETQYF
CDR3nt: TGTGCCAGCAGTGAAGGAGTTCCAGAGACCCAGTACTTC

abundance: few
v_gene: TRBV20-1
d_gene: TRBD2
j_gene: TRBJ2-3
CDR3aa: CSAYSGGGGSGTDTQYF
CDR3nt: TGCAGTGCCTATAGCGGGGGGGGCGGTTCGGGCACAGATACGCAGTATTTT

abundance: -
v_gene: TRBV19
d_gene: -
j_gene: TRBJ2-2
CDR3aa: CASSIGQANTGELFF
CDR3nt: TGTGCCAGTAGTATAGGACAAGCGAACACCGGGGAGCTGTTTTTT

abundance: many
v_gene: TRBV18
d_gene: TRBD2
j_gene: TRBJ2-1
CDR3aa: CASSPREGNEQFF
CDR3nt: TGTGCCAGCTCACCGAGGGAGGGAAATGAGCAGTTCTTC

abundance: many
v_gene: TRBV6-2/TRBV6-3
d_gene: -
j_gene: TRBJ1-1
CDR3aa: CASSSGQGMNTEAFF
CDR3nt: TGTGCCAGCAGTTCAGGACAAGGGATGAACACTGAAGCTTTCTTT

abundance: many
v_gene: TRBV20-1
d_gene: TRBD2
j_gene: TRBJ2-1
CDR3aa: CSANPSGGAIDEQFF
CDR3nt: TGCAGTGCTAACCCTAGCGGGGGGGCCATTGATGAGCAGTTCTTC

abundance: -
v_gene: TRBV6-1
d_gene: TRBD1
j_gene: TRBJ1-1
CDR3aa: CASSEDRAMSTEAFF
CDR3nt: TGTGCCAGCAGTGAGGACAGGGCTATGAGCACTGAAGCTTTCTTT

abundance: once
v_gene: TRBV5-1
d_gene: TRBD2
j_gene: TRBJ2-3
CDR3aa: CASSLGSGGRTTDTQYF
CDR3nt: TGCGCCAGCAGCTTGGGGAGCGGGGGGCGGACTACAGATACGCAGTATTTT